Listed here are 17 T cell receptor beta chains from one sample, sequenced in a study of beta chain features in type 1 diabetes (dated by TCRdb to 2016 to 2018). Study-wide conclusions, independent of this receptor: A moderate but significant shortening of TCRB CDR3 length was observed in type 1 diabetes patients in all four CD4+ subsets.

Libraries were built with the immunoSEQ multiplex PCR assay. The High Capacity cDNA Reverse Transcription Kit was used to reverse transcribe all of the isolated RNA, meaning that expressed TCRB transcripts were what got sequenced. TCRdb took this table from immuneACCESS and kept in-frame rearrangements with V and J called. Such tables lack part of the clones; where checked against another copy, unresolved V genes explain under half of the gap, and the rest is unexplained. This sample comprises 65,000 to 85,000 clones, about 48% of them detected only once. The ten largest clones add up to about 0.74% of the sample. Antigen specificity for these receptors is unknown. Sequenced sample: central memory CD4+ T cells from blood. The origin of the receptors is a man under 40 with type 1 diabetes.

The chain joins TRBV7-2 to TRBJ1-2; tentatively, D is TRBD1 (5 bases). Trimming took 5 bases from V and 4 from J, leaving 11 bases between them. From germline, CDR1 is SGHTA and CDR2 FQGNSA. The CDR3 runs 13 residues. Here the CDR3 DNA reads TGTGCCAGCAGCCCCGGGGGTGGCTATGGCTACACCTTC. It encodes CASSPGGGYGYTF.

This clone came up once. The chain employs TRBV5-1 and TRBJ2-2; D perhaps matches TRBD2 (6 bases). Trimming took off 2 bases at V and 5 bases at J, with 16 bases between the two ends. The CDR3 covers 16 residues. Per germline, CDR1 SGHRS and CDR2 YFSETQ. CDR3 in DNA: TGCGCCAGCAGCTTCCGACCGGACGGGGGAACCGGGGAGCTGTTTTTT. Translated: CASSFRPDGGTGELFF.

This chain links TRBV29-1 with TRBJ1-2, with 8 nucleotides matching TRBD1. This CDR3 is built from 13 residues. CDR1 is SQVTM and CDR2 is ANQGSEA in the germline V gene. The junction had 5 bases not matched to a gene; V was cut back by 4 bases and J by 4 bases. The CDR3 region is CSVAGQGLYGYTF. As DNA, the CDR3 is TGCAGCGTTGCTGGACAGGGTCTCTATGGCTACACCTTC.

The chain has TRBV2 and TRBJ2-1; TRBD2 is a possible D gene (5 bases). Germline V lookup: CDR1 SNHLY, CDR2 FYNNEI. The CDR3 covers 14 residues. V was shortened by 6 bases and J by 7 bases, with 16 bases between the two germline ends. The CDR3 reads CASSSRTLGNEQFF. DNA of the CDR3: TGTGCCAGCAGCTCCAGGACTCTAGGTAATGAGCAGTTCTTC.

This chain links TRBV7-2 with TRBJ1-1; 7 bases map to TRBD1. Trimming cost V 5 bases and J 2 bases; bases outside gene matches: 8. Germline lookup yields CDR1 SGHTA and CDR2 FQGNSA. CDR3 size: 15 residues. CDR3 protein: CASSRGSGGNTEAFF. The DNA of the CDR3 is TGTGCCAGCAGCCGGGGGTCAGGGGGTAACACTGAAGCTTTCTTT.

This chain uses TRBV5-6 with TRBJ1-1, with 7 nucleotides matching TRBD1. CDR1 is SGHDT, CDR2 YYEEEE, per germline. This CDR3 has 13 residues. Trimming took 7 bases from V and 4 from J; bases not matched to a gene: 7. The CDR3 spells CASRGQTGTEAFF. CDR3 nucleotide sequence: TGTGCCAGCCGGGGACAGACGGGCACTGAAGCTTTCTTT.

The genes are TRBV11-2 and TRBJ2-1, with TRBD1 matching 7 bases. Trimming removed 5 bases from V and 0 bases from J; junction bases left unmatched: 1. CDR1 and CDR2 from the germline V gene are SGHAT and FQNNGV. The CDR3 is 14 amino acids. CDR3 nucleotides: TGTGCCAGCAGCAGGACAGGCTCCTACAATGAGCAGTTCTTC. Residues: CASSRTGSYNEQFF.

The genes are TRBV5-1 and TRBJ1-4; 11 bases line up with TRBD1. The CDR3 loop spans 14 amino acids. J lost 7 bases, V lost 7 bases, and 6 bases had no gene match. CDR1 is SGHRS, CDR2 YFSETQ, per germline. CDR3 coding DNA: TGCGCCAGCCGTTCCGGGACAGGGGGTGAAAAACTGTTTTTT. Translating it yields CASRSGTGGEKLFF. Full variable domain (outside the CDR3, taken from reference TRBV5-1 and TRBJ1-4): KAGVTQTPRYLIKTRGQQVTLSCSPISGHRSVSWYQQTPGQGLQFLFEYFSETQRNKGNFPGRFSGRQFSNSRSEMNVSTLELGDSALYLCASRSGTGGEKLFFGSGTQLSVL.

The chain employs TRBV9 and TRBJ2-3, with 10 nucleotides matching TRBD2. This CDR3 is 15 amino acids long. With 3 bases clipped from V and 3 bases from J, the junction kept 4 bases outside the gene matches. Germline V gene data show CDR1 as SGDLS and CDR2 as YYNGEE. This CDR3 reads CASSESLAGTDTQYF. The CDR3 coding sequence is TGTGCCAGCAGCGAATCACTAGCGGGGACAGATACGCAGTATTTT.

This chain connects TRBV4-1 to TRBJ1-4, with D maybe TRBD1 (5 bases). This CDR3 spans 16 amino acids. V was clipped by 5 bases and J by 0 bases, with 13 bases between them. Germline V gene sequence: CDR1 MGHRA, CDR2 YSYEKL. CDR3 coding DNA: TGCGCCAGCAGCGAAAGCCCCAGGGCAACTAATGAAAAACTGTTTTTT. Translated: CASSESPRATNEKLFF.

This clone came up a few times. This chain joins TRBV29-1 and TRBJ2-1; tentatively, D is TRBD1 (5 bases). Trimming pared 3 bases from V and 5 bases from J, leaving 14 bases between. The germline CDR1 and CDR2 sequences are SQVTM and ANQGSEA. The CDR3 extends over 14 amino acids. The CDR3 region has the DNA TGCAGCGTTGAGGGCCAGGGAAATAACAATGAGCAGTTCTTC. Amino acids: CSVEGQGNNNEQFF.

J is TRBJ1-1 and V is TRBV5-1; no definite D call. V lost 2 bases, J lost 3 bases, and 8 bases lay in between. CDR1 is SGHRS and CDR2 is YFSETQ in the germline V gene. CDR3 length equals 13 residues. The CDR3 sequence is CASSFAGHTEAFF. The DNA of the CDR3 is TGCGCCAGCAGCTTTGCGGGTCACACTGAAGCTTTCTTT.

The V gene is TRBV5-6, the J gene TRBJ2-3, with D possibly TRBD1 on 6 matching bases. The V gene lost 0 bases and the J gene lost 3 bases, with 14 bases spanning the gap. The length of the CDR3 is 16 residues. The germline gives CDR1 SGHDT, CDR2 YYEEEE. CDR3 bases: TGTGCCAGCAGCTTGGTGTCAGGGGCGTTGACAGATACGCAGTATTTT. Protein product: CASSLVSGALTDTQYF.

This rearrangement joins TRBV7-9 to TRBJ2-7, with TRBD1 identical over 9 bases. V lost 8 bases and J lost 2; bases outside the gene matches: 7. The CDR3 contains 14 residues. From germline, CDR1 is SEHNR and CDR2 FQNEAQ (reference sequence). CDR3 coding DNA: TGTGCCAGCGGGGCCGGGACAGGGACCTACGAGCAGTACTTC. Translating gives CASGAGTGTYEQYF. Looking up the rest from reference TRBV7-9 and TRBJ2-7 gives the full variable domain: DTGVSQNPRHKITKRGQNVTFRCDPISEHNRLYWYRQTLGQGPEFLTYFQNEAQLEKSRLLSDRFSAERPKGSFSTLEIQRTEQGDSAMYLCASGAGTGTYEQYFGPGTRLTVT.

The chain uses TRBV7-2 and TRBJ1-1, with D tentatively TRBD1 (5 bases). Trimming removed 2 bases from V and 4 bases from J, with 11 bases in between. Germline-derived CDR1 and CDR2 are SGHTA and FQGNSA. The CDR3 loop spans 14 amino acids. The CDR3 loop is CASSLRRQITEAFF. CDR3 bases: TGTGCCAGCAGCTTACGAAGACAGATCACTGAAGCTTTCTTT.

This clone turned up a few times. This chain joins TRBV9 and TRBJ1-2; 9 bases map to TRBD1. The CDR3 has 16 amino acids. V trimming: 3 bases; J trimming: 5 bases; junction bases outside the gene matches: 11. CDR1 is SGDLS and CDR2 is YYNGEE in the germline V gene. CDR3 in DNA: TGTGCCAGCAGCGACGGCGTCGGACAGGGGAGGTATGGCTACACCTTC. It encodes CASSDGVGQGRYGYTF.

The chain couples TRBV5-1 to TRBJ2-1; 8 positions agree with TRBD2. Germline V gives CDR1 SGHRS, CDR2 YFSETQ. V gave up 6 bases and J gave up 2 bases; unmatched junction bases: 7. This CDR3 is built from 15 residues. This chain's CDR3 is CASTPGGLAYNEQFF. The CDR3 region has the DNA TGCGCCAGCACCCCGGGGGGACTAGCCTACAATGAGCAGTTCTTC.